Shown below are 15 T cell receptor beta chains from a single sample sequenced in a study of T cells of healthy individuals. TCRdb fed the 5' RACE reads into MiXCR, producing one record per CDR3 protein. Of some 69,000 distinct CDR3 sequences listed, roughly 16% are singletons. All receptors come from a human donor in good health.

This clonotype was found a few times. The CDR3 DNA sequence: TGTGCCAGCTCACGGGGGGGAACAGGTCTTCGCACAGATACGCAGTATTTT. This translates into CASSRGGTGLRTDTQYF. The V and J genes are TRBV18 and TRBJ2-3; 7 bases agree with TRBD2. The CDR3 has 17 amino acids. Germline V gives CDR1 KGHSH, CDR2 LQKENI. Trimming cost V 4 bases and J 1 base; bases outside gene matches: 11.

In DNA, the CDR3 is TGTGCCAGCAGTTGGCGGGTGAACACTGAAGCTTTCTTT. This sequence encodes CASSWRVNTEAFF. The J gene is TRBJ1-1, the V gene TRBV6-5; D is unresolved. With 4 bases removed from V and 0 bases from J, the gap between germline ends came to 6 bases. The CDR3 consists of 13 residues. Germline V lookup: CDR1 MNHEY, CDR2 SVGAGI.

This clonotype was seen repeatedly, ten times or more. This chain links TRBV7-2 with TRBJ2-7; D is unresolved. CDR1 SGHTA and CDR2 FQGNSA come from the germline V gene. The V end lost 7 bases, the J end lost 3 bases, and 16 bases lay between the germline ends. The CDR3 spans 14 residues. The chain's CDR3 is CASNAPGRNYEQYF. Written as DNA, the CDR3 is TGTGCCAGCAACGCTCCCGGGCGGAACTACGAGCAGTACTTC.

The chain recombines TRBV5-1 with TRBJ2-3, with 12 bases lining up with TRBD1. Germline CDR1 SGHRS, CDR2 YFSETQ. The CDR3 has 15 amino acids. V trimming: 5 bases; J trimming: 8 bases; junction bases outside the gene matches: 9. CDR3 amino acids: CASSPGTGGGGTQYF. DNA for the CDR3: TGCGCCAGCAGTCCCGGGACAGGGGGCGGAGGTACGCAGTATTTT. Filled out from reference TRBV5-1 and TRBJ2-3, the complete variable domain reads KAGVTQTPRYLIKTRGQQVTLSCSPISGHRSVSWYQQTPGQGLQFLFEYFSETQRNKGNFPGRFSGRQFSNSRSEMNVSTLELGDSALYLCASSPGTGGGGTQYFGPGTRLTVL.

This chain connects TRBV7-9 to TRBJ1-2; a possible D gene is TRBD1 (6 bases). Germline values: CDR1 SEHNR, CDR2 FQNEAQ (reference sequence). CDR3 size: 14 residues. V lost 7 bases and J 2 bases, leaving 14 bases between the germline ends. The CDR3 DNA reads TGTGCCAGCACCTTGGGGACATTGAACTATGGCTACACCTTC. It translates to CASTLGTLNYGYTF.

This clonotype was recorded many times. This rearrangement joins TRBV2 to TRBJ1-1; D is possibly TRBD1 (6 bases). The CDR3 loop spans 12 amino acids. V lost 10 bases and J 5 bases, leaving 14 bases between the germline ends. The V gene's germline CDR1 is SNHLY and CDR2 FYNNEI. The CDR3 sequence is CAKEGEGTEAFF. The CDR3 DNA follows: TGTGCCAAGGAGGGGGAGGGAACTGAAGCTTTCTTT.

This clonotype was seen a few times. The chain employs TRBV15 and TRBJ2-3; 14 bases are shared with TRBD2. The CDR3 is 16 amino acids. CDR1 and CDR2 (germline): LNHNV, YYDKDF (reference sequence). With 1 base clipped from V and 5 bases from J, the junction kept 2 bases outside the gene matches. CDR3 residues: CATSRGLAGGQDTQYF. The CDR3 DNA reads TGTGCCACCAGCAGAGGACTAGCGGGAGGGCAAGATACGCAGTATTTT.

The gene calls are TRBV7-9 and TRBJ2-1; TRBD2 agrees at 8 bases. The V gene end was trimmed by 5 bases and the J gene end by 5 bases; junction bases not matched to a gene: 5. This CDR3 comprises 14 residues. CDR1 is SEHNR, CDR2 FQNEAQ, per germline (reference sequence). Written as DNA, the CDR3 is TGTGCCAGCAGCCCCGCGACTAGCGACAATGAGCAGTTCTTC. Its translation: CASSPATSDNEQFF.

CDR3 coding DNA: TGTGCCACCAGTGGGGACCGGGACAGCTTCTATGGCTACACCTTC. Its protein is CATSGDRDSFYGYTF. The rearrangement uses TRBV24-1 and TRBJ1-2; 7 bases align to TRBD1. CDR1 is KGHDR, CDR2 SFDVKD, per germline. The V segment lost 5 bases and the J segment 4 bases; nucleotides outside the gene matches: 9. This CDR3 contains 15 residues.

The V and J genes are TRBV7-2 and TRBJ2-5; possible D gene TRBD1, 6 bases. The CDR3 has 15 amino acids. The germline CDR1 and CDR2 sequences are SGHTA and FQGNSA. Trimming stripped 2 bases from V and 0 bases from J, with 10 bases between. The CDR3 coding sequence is TGTGCCAGCAGCTTATGGGACAAGTACCAAGAGACCCAGTACTTC. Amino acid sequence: CASSLWDKYQETQYF.

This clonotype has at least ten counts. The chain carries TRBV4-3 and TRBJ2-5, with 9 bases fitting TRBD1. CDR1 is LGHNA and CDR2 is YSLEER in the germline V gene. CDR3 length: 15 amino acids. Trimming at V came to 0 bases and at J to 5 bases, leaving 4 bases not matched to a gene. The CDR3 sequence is CASSQDRTGAETQYF. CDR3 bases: TGCGCCAGCAGCCAAGATCGGACAGGGGCCGAGACCCAGTACTTC.

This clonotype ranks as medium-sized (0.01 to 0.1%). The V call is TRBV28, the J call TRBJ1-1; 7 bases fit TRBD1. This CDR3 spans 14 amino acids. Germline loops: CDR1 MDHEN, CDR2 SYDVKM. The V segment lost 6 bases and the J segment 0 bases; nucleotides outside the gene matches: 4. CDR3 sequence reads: CASSSGQLNTEAFF. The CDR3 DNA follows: TGTGCCAGCAGCTCGGGACAGCTGAACACTGAAGCTTTCTTT. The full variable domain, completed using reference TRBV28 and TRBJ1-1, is DVKVTQSSRYLVKRTGEKVFLECVQDMDHENMFWYRQDPGLGLRLIYFSYDVKMKEKGDIPEGYSVSREKKERFSLILESASTNQTSMYLCASSSGQLNTEAFFGQGTRLTVV.

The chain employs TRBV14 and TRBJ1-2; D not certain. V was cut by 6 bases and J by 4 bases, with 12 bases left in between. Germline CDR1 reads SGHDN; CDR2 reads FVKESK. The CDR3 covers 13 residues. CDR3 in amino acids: CASSWTETYGYTF. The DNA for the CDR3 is TGTGCCAGCAGTTGGACTGAGACCTATGGCTACACCTTC.

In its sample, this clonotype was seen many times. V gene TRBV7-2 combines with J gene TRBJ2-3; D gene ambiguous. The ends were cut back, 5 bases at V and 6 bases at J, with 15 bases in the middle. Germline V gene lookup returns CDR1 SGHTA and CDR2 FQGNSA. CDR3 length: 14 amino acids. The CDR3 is CASSRTLRSDTQYF. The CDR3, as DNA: TGTGCCAGCAGCCGGACCCTACGTTCGGATACGCAGTATTTT.

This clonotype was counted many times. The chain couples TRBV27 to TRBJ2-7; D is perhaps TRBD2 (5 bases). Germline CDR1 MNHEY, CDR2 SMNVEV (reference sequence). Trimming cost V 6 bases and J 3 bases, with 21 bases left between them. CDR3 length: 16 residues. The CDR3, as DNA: TGTGCCAGCAGCCGAGCGGACGGTCGAGGTCACTACGAGCAGTACTTC. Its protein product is CASSRADGRGHYEQYF.